This entry features one T cell receptor (beta chain) sequence. Its matching antigen is unknown. The time point denotes: week 5, during vaccination. Vaccination used 300 ug of mutant IDH1 20-mer peptide per dose, with topical imiquimod. This entry comes from a study of a mutant IDH1 vaccine in newly diagnosed glioma. Looking at the study overall: Patients began vaccination 4-6 weeks after radiotherapy alone, or with temozolomide cycles. Treated patients, averaging around 40 years, were approximately 60% male and approximately 38% female.

TCRdb's copy holds only in-frame clones and misses some; the assay was immunoSEQ multiplex PCR. The sample has 27,000 or so clones, 65% to 80% seen once; the top ten hold more than 5.5%. The clonotype originates from a man aged 40-55 years with glioma. Some clones in this sample may be carry-over from other donors' samples. This specimen was PBMCs, taken from a glioma patient whose treatment included an IDH1 peptide vaccine.

CDR3 residues: CASSSIRGGNQPQHF. CDR3 bases: TGTGCCAGCAGTTCCATCAGGGGAGGCAATCAGCCCCAGCATTTT. This rearrangement joins TRBV27 to TRBJ1-5, with D possibly matching TRBD1 (6 bases). With 4 bases removed from V and 2 bases from J, the gap between germline ends came to 12 bases. Germline V gives CDR1 MNHEY, CDR2 SMNVEV (reference sequence). This CDR3 spans 15 amino acids.